These 14 T cell receptor beta chains originate from one sample sequenced in a study of blood T cell repertoires in COVID-19. The repertoire was sequenced with immunoSEQ multiplex PCR; TCRdb's copy has only in-frame clones and lacks some. The sample carries approximately 82,000 clones, approximately 82% recorded once. The sequenced sample consisted of peripheral blood. The receptors were gathered from an older woman with acute or convalescent COVID-19.

This rearrangement joins TRBV20-1 to TRBJ2-1; D is perhaps TRBD2 (6 bases). V shed 4 bases and J shed 5 bases, with 12 bases lying between them. Germline CDR1 is DFQATT and CDR2 is SNEGSKA (reference sequence). The CDR3 has 13 residues. CDR3 region: CSAIEWRDNEQFF. CDR3 in DNA: TGCAGTGCTATTGAGTGGAGGGACAATGAGCAGTTCTTC.

V and J are TRBV24-1 and TRBJ2-7; possible D gene TRBD2, 5 bases. Germline values: CDR1 KGHDR, CDR2 SFDVKD. Trimming removed 5 bases at V and 4 bases at J, with 20 bases between. This CDR3 spans 16 amino acids. The chain's CDR3 is CATSGSAQGGAYEQYF. Written as DNA, the CDR3 is TGTGCCACCAGTGGATCTGCCCAAGGAGGAGCTTACGAGCAGTACTTC.

The table lists this clone with a few counts. The chain recombines TRBV6-2 or TRBV6-3 with TRBJ1-2, with 9 positions matching TRBD1. The CDR3 covers 14 residues. V shed 4 bases and J 2 bases; nucleotides not matched to a gene: 2. Germline CDR1 is MNHEY and CDR2 is SVGEGT. DNA for the CDR3: TGTGCCAGCAGTTGGGACAGGGAGAACTATGGCTACACCTTC. This translates into CASSWDRENYGYTF.

The V gene is TRBV28, the J gene TRBJ1-2; possible D gene TRBD1, 6 bases. Per the germline V gene, CDR1 is MDHEN and CDR2 is SYDVKM. Trimming stripped 2 bases from V and 5 bases from J, with 15 bases between. This CDR3 region has 15 residues. For the CDR3, the DNA is TGTGCCAGCAGTTTAACCCCACCAGGGGTATATGGCTACACCTTC. Translated: CASSLTPPGVYGYTF.

V is TRBV3-1 (or the pseudogene TRBV3-2) and J is TRBJ2-5, with 7 bases identical to TRBD1. Germline V gene data show CDR1 as LGHDT and CDR2 as YNNKEL (reference sequence). The trim removed 7 bases at V and 2 bases at J, leaving 4 bases unmatched. This CDR3 is 13 amino acids long. The CDR3 nucleotides read TGTGCCAGCAACCCGGGACAGCAAGAGACCCAGTACTTC. Residues: CASNPGQQETQYF.

CDR3 residues: CASTETRWTSGQETQYF. CDR3 nucleotides: TGTGCCAGCACCGAGACCAGATGGACTAGCGGACAAGAGACCCAGTACTTC. The chain links TRBV13 to TRBJ2-5; 10 positions match TRBD2. V was clipped by 7 bases and J by 2 bases; unmatched bases: 13. The CDR3 extends over 17 amino acids. CDR1 and CDR2 from the germline V gene are PRHDT and FYEKMQ (reference sequence).

V usage is TRBV4-1 and J usage is TRBJ2-1; TRBD2 matches 7 bases. In germline, CDR1 is MGHRA, CDR2 YSYEKL. This CDR3 spans 15 amino acids. The ends lost 0 bases at V and 4 bases at J; junction bases unmatched: 3. This CDR3 reads CASSQEPGGYNEQFF. For the CDR3, the DNA is TGCGCCAGCAGCCAAGAGCCGGGGGGATACAATGAGCAGTTCTTC.

The chain couples TRBV28 to TRBJ2-7, with 8 bases aligning to TRBD2. From germline, CDR1 is MDHEN and CDR2 SYDVKM. This CDR3 region has 16 residues. Losses at the gene ends were 3 bases for V and 2 bases for J; bases not matched to a gene: 9. CDR3 region: CASSFQLAELTYEQYF. The DNA for the CDR3 is TGTGCCAGCAGTTTTCAACTAGCGGAGCTAACCTACGAGCAGTACTTC.

Only one count was recorded for this clone. The chain joins TRBV20-1 to TRBJ2-1; TRBD2 aligns across 7 bases. The germline V gene encodes CDR1 DFQATT and CDR2 SNEGSKA (reference sequence). Trimming removed 7 bases from V and 15 bases from J; junction bases left unmatched: 12. The CDR3 runs to 11 residues. CDR3 residues: CSGGSSGRRFF. CDR3 bases: TGCAGTGGCGGGAGTAGCGGCAGGCGGTTCTTC.

This clone was counted a single time. The chain combines TRBV28 with TRBJ1-2; 7 bases map to TRBD1. Unmatched junction bases numbered 6, after V lost 5 bases and J lost 0 bases. This CDR3 is built from 15 residues. The V gene's germline CDR1 is MDHEN and CDR2 SYDVKM. CDR3 loop: CASSGPGQPNYGYTF. CDR3 coding DNA: TGTGCCAGCAGTGGGCCGGGACAGCCTAACTATGGCTACACCTTC.

The chain recombines TRBV2 with TRBJ1-6, with 9 bases matching TRBD1. The CDR3 runs to 16 residues. Germline V gene data show CDR1 as SNHLY and CDR2 as FYNNEI. The junction had 3 bases not matched to a gene; V was cut back by 0 bases and J by 6 bases. In DNA form, the CDR3 reads TGTGCCAGCAGTGAAGCGACAGGGGGTGGTAATTCACCCCTCCACTTT. This translates into CASSEATGGGNSPLHF.

This clone is a singleton in its sample. The chain combines TRBV5-5 with TRBJ2-3, with D maybe TRBD1 (5 bases). Germline V gene data show CDR1 as SGHKS and CDR2 as YYEKEE (reference sequence). The CDR3 consists of 16 residues. Trimming took 1 base from V and 0 from J, leaving 12 bases between them. The CDR3 protein is CASSLYQGTSTDTQYF. CDR3 coding DNA: TGTGCCAGCAGCTTGTACCAGGGAACGAGCACAGATACGCAGTATTTT.

This sequence joins TRBV11-3 and TRBJ2-1; 7 positions agree with TRBD1. The trim removed 5 bases at V and 8 bases at J, leaving 9 bases unmatched. Germline lookup yields CDR1 SGHNT and CDR2 YENEEA. CDR3 length: 14 residues. CDR3 in amino acids: CASSQRQGGYEQFF. The CDR3, as DNA: TGTGCCAGCAGCCAGCGACAGGGCGGGTATGAGCAGTTCTTC.

This chain connects TRBV5-1 to TRBJ1-2; the match to TRBD1 covers 11 bases. Unmatched junction bases numbered 7, after V lost 1 base and J lost 8 bases. The CDR3 loop spans 15 amino acids. The germline V gene encodes CDR1 SGHRS and CDR2 YFSETQ. The CDR3 nucleotides are TGCGCCAGCAGCTTGCCCGGACAGGGGGCGGTGGGCTACACCTTC. This encodes CASSLPGQGAVGYTF.